This entry features one T cell receptor (beta chain) sequence. The antigen remains undetermined. This specimen belongs to a study of OX40 agonist ivuxolimab in advanced cancers. Whole-study context: Clinicians treated patients with ivuxolimab, an agonistic anti-OX40 (CD134) antibody. Under the entry rules, prior anti-PD-1, anti-PD-L1 or anti-CTLA-4 therapy was allowed, and less than 50% had some. Notes on the study in general: Compared with CD4+, CD8+ T cells on average had more expanded clones.

Sampled blood was obtained at baseline, cycle 4 day 1, and cycle 7 day 1. Trimming removed 1 base at V and 0 bases at J, with 7 bases between. The CDR3 extends over 14 amino acids. Germline V gene sequence: CDR1 SGHNT, CDR2 YENEEA. This table comes from immunoSEQ multiplex PCR, and its TCRdb copy is limited to in-frame clones, with some not included. This sample has 80,000 to 95,000 clones; under 90% occur once, and the top ten carry under 2%. This chain links TRBV11-3 with TRBJ2-7; D remains ambiguous. The receptor's source is an adult with an advanced solid tumor such as melanoma, head and neck, liver or kidney cancer. Sample: CD4+ or CD8+ T cells sorted from blood, taken in a trial of the OX40 agonist ivuxolimab. Written as DNA, the CDR3 is TGTGCCAGCAGCTTAGTTGCTAGCTCCTACGAGCAGTACTTC. This encodes CASSLVASSYEQYF.